This TCR beta chain came from a study of blood T cell repertoires in COVID-19. Study in general: The United States, Italy and Spain supplied acute and convalescent COVID-19 samples.

Germline loops: CDR1 MNHEY, CDR2 SMNVEV (reference sequence). V lost 5 bases to trimming and J lost 3 bases; unmatched junction nucleotides: 11. This CDR3 has 16 amino acids. Repertoires were generated with immunoSEQ multiplex PCR, while TCRdb's copy carries only in-frame clones and drops some. The data contain around 140,000 clones, 85% to 90% of them singletons. Input material: peripheral blood. The chain couples TRBV27 to TRBJ2-7, with 9 bases lining up with TRBD2. The TCR comes from a man aged 45-65 years with active or convalescent COVID-19. For the CDR3, the DNA is TGTGCCAGCAGTCCCCTGGGTGGAGCGGGAGGCTACGAGCAGTACTTC. The encoded protein is CASSPLGGAGGYEQYF.